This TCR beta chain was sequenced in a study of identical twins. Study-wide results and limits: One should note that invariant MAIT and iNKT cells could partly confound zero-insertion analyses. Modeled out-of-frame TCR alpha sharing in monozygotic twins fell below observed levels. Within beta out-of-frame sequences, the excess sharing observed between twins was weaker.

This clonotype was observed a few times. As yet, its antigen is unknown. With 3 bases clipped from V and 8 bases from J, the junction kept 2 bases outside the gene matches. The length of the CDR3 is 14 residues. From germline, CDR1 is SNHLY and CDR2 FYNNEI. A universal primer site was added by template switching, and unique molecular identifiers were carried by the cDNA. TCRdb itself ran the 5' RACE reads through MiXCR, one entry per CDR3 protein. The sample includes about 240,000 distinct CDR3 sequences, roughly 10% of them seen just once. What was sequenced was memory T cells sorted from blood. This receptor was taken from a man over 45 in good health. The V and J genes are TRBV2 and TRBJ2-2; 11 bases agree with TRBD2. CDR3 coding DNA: TGTGCCAGCAGTGACACTAGCGGGAGAGGGGAGCTGTTTTTT. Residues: CASSDTSGRGELFF.